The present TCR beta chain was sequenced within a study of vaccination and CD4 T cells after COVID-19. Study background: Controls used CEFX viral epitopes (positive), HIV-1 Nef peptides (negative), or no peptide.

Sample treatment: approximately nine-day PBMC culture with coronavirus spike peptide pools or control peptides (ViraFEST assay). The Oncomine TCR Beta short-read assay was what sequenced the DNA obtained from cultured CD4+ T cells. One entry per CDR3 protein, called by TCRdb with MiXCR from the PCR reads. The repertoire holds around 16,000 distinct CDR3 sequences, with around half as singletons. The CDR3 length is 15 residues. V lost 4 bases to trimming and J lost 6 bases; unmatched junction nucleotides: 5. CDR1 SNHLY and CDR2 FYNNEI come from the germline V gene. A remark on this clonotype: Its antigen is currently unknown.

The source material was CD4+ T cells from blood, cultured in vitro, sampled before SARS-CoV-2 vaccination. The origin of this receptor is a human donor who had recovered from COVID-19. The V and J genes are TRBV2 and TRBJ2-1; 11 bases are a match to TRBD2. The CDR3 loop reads CASSAPSGRLNEQFF. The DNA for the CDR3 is TGTGCCAGCAGTGCGCCTAGCGGGAGGCTCAATGAGCAGTTCTTC. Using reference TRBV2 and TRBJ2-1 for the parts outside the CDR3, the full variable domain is EPEVTQTPSHQVTQMGQEVILRCVPISNHLYFYWYRQILGQKVEFLVSFYNNEISEKSEIFDDQFSVERPDGSNFTLKIRSTKLEDSAMYFCASSAPSGRLNEQFFGPGTRLTVL.